This entry lists 30 T cell receptor beta chains sequenced from one sample in a study of monozygotic twins with inflammatory bowel disease. For each CDR3 protein, TCRdb gives one entry from its re-call of the 5' RACE reads, without DNA. The table for this sample gives 400,000 or so distinct CDR3 sequences. Sequenced input: blood. These receptors came from a human donor with ulcerative colitis or Crohn's disease, or a healthy co-twin of an affected twin (not recorded which).

The chain has TRBV12-3 or TRBV12-4 and TRBJ1-1. The CDR3 length is 13 residues. The CDR3 sequence: CASSLALTAEAFF.

The rearrangement joins TRBV29-1 to TRBJ2-3; TCRdb designates TRBD2, a call that cannot be tested without DNA. The CDR3 covers 14 residues. Germline values: CDR1 SQVTM, CDR2 ANQGSEA. The CDR3 here is CSVGGLAERDTQYF.

The V and J genes are TRBV4-2 and TRBJ2-2; TCRdb's D call, TRBD1, is unchecked because there is no DNA. Germline V gene data show CDR1 as LGHNA and CDR2 as YNFKEQ. CDR3 length: 16 residues. The chain's CDR3 is CASSQQTGSNTEELFF.

The chain carries TRBV28 and TRBJ2-7; no DNA is available, so the TRBD1 call from TCRdb remains unchecked. Germline V gene data show CDR1 as MDHEN and CDR2 as SYDVKM. The CDR3 has 16 residues. The CDR3: CASSSPEAGAPYEQYF.

The chain recombines TRBV15 with TRBJ2-1; TCRdb outputs TRBD2, but without DNA this stays unchecked. In germline, CDR1 is LNHNV, CDR2 YYDKDF (reference sequence). The CDR3 has 18 amino acids. The CDR3 here is CATSREWIAGGPVNEQFF.

The chain recombines TRBV24-1 with TRBJ1-2. Germline lookup yields CDR1 KGHDR and CDR2 SFDVKD. The CDR3 loop spans 13 amino acids. The CDR3 region is CATSVGINYGYTF.

The chain links TRBV28 to TRBJ2-6. Germline-derived CDR1 and CDR2 are MDHEN and SYDVKM. The CDR3 extends over 16 amino acids. CDR3 in amino acids: CASSSPTGVGANVLTF.

J is TRBJ2-1 and V is TRBV2; with no DNA, the TCRdb D assignment of TRBD1 cannot be verified. The CDR3 extends over 13 amino acids. Germline V CDR1 and CDR2: SNHLY, FYNNEI. CDR3: CVSSERGLNEQFF. Complete variable domain (other parts from reference TRBV2 and TRBJ2-1): EPEVTQTPSHQVTQMGQEVILRCVPISNHLYFYWYRQILGQKVEFLVSFYNNEISEKSEIFDDQFSVERPDGSNFTLKIRSTKLEDSAMYFCVSSERGLNEQFFGPGTRLTVL.

The V gene is TRBV7-2, the J gene TRBJ2-1; the TCRdb D gene call, TRBD1, has no DNA to confirm it. There are 17 residues in the CDR3. In germline, CDR1 is SGHTA, CDR2 FQGNSA. CDR3 loop: CASSQTHLGGYYNEQFF.

The rearrangement links TRBV7-2 to TRBJ2-3; TCRdb's D call, TRBD2, is unchecked because there is no DNA. Germline V gene lookup returns CDR1 SGHTA and CDR2 FQGNSA. The CDR3 length is 15 residues. The CDR3 region is CASSLAWGLEDTQYF. Together with reference TRBV7-2 and TRBJ2-3, the CDR3 gives the full variable domain: GAGVSQSPSNKVTEKGKDVELRCDPISGHTALYWYRQSLGQGLEFLIYFQGNSAPDKSGLPSDRFSAERTGGSVSTLTIQRTQQEDSAVYLCASSLAWGLEDTQYFGPGTRLTVL.

The V call is TRBV20-1, the J call TRBJ2-3; the D call of TRBD1 rests on TCRdb alone, since no DNA is present to check it. The CDR3 length is 15 residues. Germline CDR1 is DFQATT and CDR2 is SNEGSKA (reference sequence). Here the CDR3 reads CSATDSSPYTDTQYF.

The chain combines TRBV5-4 with TRBJ2-3; TCRdb picks TRBD2, but there is no DNA to check that call. This CDR3 region has 16 residues. CDR1 is SGHNT, CDR2 YYREEE, per germline (reference sequence). CDR3 in amino acids: CASSLGLAGAEDTQYF.

J is TRBJ2-7 and V is TRBV11-2; absent DNA, TCRdb's TRBD2 call cannot be checked. Germline V lookup: CDR1 SGHAT, CDR2 FQNNGV. The CDR3 is made up of 15 amino acids. The CDR3 loop reads CASEPTSGILYEQYF.

The chain couples TRBV18 to TRBJ2-7; the D call from TCRdb, TRBD1, cannot be confirmed without DNA. The CDR3 contains 15 residues. The germline V gene has CDR1 KGHSH and CDR2 LQKENI. The CDR3 here is CASSPRQGGPYEQYF.

The chain combines TRBV24-1 with TRBJ1-5; TCRdb outputs TRBD1, but without DNA this stays unchecked. Germline V lookup: CDR1 KGHDR, CDR2 SFDVKD. The CDR3 spans 15 residues. The CDR3 loop is CATSMGQGYNQPQHF.

The rearrangement joins TRBV7-9 to TRBJ2-2. This CDR3 is built from 15 residues. Germline V lookup: CDR1 SEHNR, CDR2 FQNEAQ (reference sequence). CDR3 amino acids: CASSPKRANTGELFF.

V and J are TRBV3-1 and TRBJ2-3. CDR3 size: 13 residues. From germline, CDR1 is LGHDT and CDR2 YNNKEL (reference sequence). The CDR3 loop reads CASSQSGTDTQYF.

This chain links TRBV6-6 with TRBJ2-7. From germline, CDR1 is MNHNY and CDR2 SVGAGI (reference sequence). There are 14 residues in the CDR3. The CDR3 reads CASSRYQEAYEQYF.

The J gene is TRBJ2-4, the V gene TRBV6-6. The CDR3 consists of 14 residues. From germline, CDR1 is MNHNY and CDR2 SVGAGI (reference sequence). The CDR3 loop reads CASSYSVVDGIQYF.

J is TRBJ2-3 and V is TRBV24-1. Germline V gives CDR1 KGHDR, CDR2 SFDVKD. The CDR3 contains 12 residues. CDR3 region: CATSDFTDTQYF.

V usage is TRBV19 and J usage is TRBJ2-7; absent DNA, TCRdb's TRBD1 call cannot be checked. Per the germline V gene, CDR1 is LNHDA and CDR2 is SQIVND (reference sequence). The CDR3 covers 13 residues. The CDR3 here is CASRGTATYEQYF.

The chain joins TRBV27 to TRBJ1-5. Germline CDR1 is MNHEY and CDR2 is SMNVEV (reference sequence). The CDR3 totals 14 residues. This CDR3 reads CASSSGDSNQPQHF.

The chain recombines TRBV3-1 with TRBJ2-2; TCRdb lists TRBD1, though no DNA is available to test this call. The CDR3 is 15 residues long. Germline-derived CDR1 and CDR2 are LGHDT and YNNKEL (reference sequence). CDR3 loop: CASSSWTGNTGELFF.

The chain carries TRBV7-8 and TRBJ2-7; absent DNA, TCRdb's TRBD2 call cannot be checked. Germline CDR1 is SGHVS and CDR2 is FQNEAQ. This CDR3 has 15 residues. CDR3 loop: CASSSPGLGRNEQYF.

The rearrangement uses TRBV29-1 and TRBJ2-7. The length of the CDR3 is 13 residues. Germline-derived CDR1 and CDR2 are SQVTM and ANQGSEA. This CDR3 is CSVTSYGSYEQYF.

V is TRBV5-1 and J is TRBJ2-2; TCRdb's D call, TRBD1, is unchecked because there is no DNA. The CDR3 extends over 16 amino acids. Germline V CDR1 and CDR2: SGHRS, YFSETQ. The CDR3 protein is CASSLWASPGAGELFF.

This chain connects TRBV9 to TRBJ1-2. The germline CDR1 and CDR2 sequences are SGDLS and YYNGEE. The CDR3 runs to 16 residues. CDR3 in amino acids: CASSPAEFSRSYGYTF.

The J gene is TRBJ2-2, the V gene TRBV12-3 or TRBV12-4; there is no DNA to check the TCRdb D call of TRBD2. The CDR3 sequence is 16 residues long. This chain's CDR3 is CASSLAGGVNTGELFF.

The chain is built from TRBV2 and TRBJ2-3. This CDR3 contains 15 residues. Germline V CDR1 and CDR2: SNHLY, FYNNEI. CDR3 amino acids: CASNPSTLVTDTQYF. Based on the CDR3 plus reference TRBV2 and TRBJ2-3, the full variable domain is EPEVTQTPSHQVTQMGQEVILRCVPISNHLYFYWYRQILGQKVEFLVSFYNNEISEKSEIFDDQFSVERPDGSNFTLKIRSTKLEDSAMYFCASNPSTLVTDTQYFGPGTRLTVL.

This sequence joins TRBV18 and TRBJ2-7; there is no DNA to check the TCRdb D call of TRBD1. Germline values: CDR1 KGHSH, CDR2 LQKENI. This CDR3 is built from 13 residues. Here the CDR3 reads CASSPLSTAEQYF.